This passage covers 9 T cell receptor beta chains from one sample sequenced in a study of T cell clonotyping in hematopoietic cell transplantation. Produced via immunoSEQ multiplex PCR; TCRdb's table is partial and in-frame only. The repertoire holds about 7,500 clones, with about 92% as singletons. Sequencing used PBMCs, obtained 180 days after allogeneic stem cell transplant. The receptors here all came from a female patient aged 50-59 years who had an allogeneic stem cell transplant from an unrelated donor, so the T cells may come from the graft donor. Some clones in this sample may be carry-over from other donors' samples.

A few counts support this clone. The rearrangement uses TRBV6-6 and TRBJ2-2; the D gene is possibly TRBD1 (6 bases). The CDR3 extends over 15 amino acids. The germline V and J ends were trimmed by 6 bases and 4 bases, with 15 bases remaining between them. CDR1 is MNHNY, CDR2 SVGAGI, per germline (reference sequence). This CDR3 reads CASSPGHSLTGELFF. CDR3 coding DNA: TGTGCCAGCAGCCCGGGACACAGCCTCACCGGGGAGCTGTTTTTT.

The rearrangement uses TRBV5-1 and TRBJ1-3, with D maybe TRBD1 (5 bases). CDR1 is SGHRS, CDR2 YFSETQ, per germline. Trimming pared 4 bases from V and 0 bases from J, leaving 8 bases between. The CDR3 sequence is 14 residues long. Written as DNA, the CDR3 is TGCGCCAGCAGCGTCCAGGGCTCTGGAAACACCATATATTTT. The encoded protein is CASSVQGSGNTIYF.

A word on this clone: Mismatch with germline at one junction end may stem from a read error. The chain combines TRBV2 with TRBJ2-5; TRBD2 aligns across 13 bases. The J call may be incorrect, as the DNA end agrees better with TRBJ2-7. Germline V gene lookup returns CDR1 SNHLY and CDR2 FYNNEI. The CDR3 loop spans 15 amino acids. This CDR3 reads CASREGTSGNYEQYF. DNA for the CDR3: TGTGCCAGCAGGGAAGGGACTAGCGGGAATTACGAGCAGTACTTC.

The chain uses TRBV7-2 and TRBJ1-1, with TRBD1 matching 9 bases. The CDR3 consists of 13 residues. Germline values: CDR1 SGHTA, CDR2 FQGNSA. The ends lost 8 bases at V and 3 bases at J; junction bases unmatched: 4. The CDR3 DNA sequence: TGTGCCAGCCTTGGACAGGGGTACACTGAAGCTTTCTTT. Amino acids: CASLGQGYTEAFF.

This clone came up once. The V call is TRBV6-6, the J call TRBJ2-2, with D unclear. This CDR3 region has 14 residues. V was cut by 5 bases and J by 4 bases, with 11 bases left in between. Germline loops: CDR1 MNHNY, CDR2 SVGAGI (reference sequence). The CDR3: CASSRDRPTGELFF. In DNA form, the CDR3 reads TGTGCCAGCAGTCGAGACCGCCCCACCGGGGAGCTGTTTTTT.

The CDR3 loop reads CASSIGVEREAGDTQYF. The CDR3 DNA is TGTGCCAGTAGTATAGGAGTTGAGCGGGAGGCCGGAGATACGCAGTATTTT. This chain uses TRBV19 with TRBJ2-3, with 9 bases lining up with TRBD2. In germline, CDR1 is LNHDA, CDR2 SQIVND (reference sequence). Losses at the gene ends were 1 base for V and 5 bases for J; bases not matched to a gene: 10. This CDR3 has 17 residues.

The CDR3 is CASSSDRGQGETQYF. The CDR3 nucleotides are TGCGCCAGCAGCTCGGACAGGGGGCAGGGGGAGACCCAGTACTTC. This chain links TRBV5-1 with TRBJ2-5, with 11 positions matching TRBD1. Germline V gene data show CDR1 as SGHRS and CDR2 as YFSETQ. Unmatched junction bases numbered 6, after V lost 3 bases and J lost 5 bases. The CDR3 consists of 15 residues.

The rearrangement joins TRBV12-5 to TRBJ2-7, with TRBD2 as a possible D gene (6 bases). V shed 1 base and J shed 3 bases, with 10 bases lying between them. Germline lookup yields CDR1 LGHNT and CDR2 FRNRAP. CDR3 size: 14 residues. The CDR3 region has the DNA TGTGCTAGTGGTTTGGGGACTATAAACTACGAGCAGTACTTC. Its translation is CASGLGTINYEQYF.

This clone came up once. The rearrangement links TRBV5-1 to TRBJ2-7; TRBD2 is a possible D gene (5 bases). This CDR3 is built from 14 residues. V dropped 6 bases and J dropped 4 bases, with 17 bases sitting between them. Germline CDR1 reads SGHRS; CDR2 reads YFSETQ. CDR3 residues: CASTLGTGSYEQYF. The CDR3 region has the DNA TGCGCCAGCACCTTAGGAACGGGGTCTTACGAGCAGTACTTC. Full variable domain (outside the CDR3, taken from reference TRBV5-1 and TRBJ2-7): KAGVTQTPRYLIKTRGQQVTLSCSPISGHRSVSWYQQTPGQGLQFLFEYFSETQRNKGNFPGRFSGRQFSNSRSEMNVSTLELGDSALYLCASTLGTGSYEQYFGPGTRLTVT.